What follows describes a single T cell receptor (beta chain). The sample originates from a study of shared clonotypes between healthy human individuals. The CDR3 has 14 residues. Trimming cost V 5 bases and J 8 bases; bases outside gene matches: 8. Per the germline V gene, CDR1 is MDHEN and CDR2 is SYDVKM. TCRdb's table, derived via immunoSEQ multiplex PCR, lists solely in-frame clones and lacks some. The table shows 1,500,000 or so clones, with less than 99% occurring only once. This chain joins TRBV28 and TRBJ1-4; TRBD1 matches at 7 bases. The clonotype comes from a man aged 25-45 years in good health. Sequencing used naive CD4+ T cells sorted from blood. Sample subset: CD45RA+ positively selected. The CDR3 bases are TGTGCCAGCAGTCCGACAGGGTTCGGGGAAAAACTGTTTTTT. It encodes CASSPTGFGEKLFF.